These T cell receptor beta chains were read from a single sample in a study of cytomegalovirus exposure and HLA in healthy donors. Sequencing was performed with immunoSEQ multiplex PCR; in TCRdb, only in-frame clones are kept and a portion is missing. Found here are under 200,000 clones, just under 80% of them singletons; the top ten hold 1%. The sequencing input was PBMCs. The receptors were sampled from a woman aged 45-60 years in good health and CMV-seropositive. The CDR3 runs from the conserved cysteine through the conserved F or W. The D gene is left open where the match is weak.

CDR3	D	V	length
CAIRGTAWATEAFF	TRBD1	TRBV10-3	14
CASSLVNREYSPLHF	NA	TRBV7-2	15
CASRRPAGAETQYF	TRBD2	TRBV25-1	14
CASKTGGVYNEQFF	TRBD1	TRBV28	14
CASSLTSVNSYEQYF	TRBD2	TRBV7-2	15
CASSLVGQGMGYGYTF	TRBD1	TRBV28	16
CASSARGTGVSGANVLTF	TRBD1	TRBV5-1	18
CASSPTTTGELFF	NA	TRBV18	13
CASSLQGGEQYF	NA	TRBV5-4	12
CASSLWAGGSRSPLHF	TRBD1	TRBV28	16
CASSSGLAGYNEQFF	TRBD2	TRBV9	15
CASSLSGGAEAFF	NA	TRBV6-6	13
CASSVASAGANTEAFF	NA	TRBV9	16
CASSLMGLAGGNEQFF	TRBD2	TRBV7-9	16
CASSLAADYTQYF	NA	TRBV7-9	13
CASSPGTGGKQPQHF	TRBD1	TRBV5-5	15
CASSLVGSGHKDTEAFF	NA	TRBV11-2	17
CASSPGQMETQYF	NA	TRBV27	13
CATEGLQETQYF	NA	TRBV10-2	12
CASSRDFQKDKNIQYF	NA	TRBV5-6	16
CASSQDPRKSTEYYGYTF	NA	TRBV14	18
CASSLDVYSNQPQHF	NA	TRBV7-2	15
CASSLIQGVNSGANVLTF	TRBD1	TRBV19	18
CASSKDRGTPKNIQYF	NA	TRBV21-1	16
CASSPRTSDYNEQFF	TRBD2	TRBV18	15
CASSYGQSSGNTIYF	NA	TRBV5-6	15
CASSASSGLNQPQHF	NA	TRBV9	15
CASSQNRLSDYGYTF	NA	TRBV11-2	15
CASSPPDRGNEQFF	TRBD1	TRBV28	14
CASSRGDYGYTF	NA	TRBV14	12
CASSLTSGSSYEQYF	TRBD2	TRBV11-2	15
CASRKSGTGVEKLFF	TRBD1	TRBV14	15
CASSRRWDSLLGYGYTF	TRBD1	TRBV27	17
CASSESGQGAGEKLFF	TRBD1	TRBV25-1	16
CASSSAGVWANVLTF	TRBD2	TRBV27	15
CASSVSGTSGGLGYNEQFF	TRBD2	TRBV9	19
CAWSDGGAEKLFF	NA	TRBV30	13
CAWSDSYGYTF	NA	TRBV30	11
CASSLGQTNNYGYTF	NA	TRBV5-1	15
CASSFQAGEGETQYF	TRBD2	TRBV7-2	15